Below are 24 T cell receptor beta chains sequenced from a single sample in a study of T-cell memory formation after mild COVID-19. MiXCR was run by TCRdb on the 5' RACE reads, yielding one entry per CDR3 protein. Found here are approximately 350,000 distinct CDR3 sequences, about an eighth of them singletons; the top ten hold under 25%. The sample consisted of PBMCs or a T cell subset sorted from them (not recorded which). The receptors here all came from a man between 18 and 29 years old who had mild COVID-19 (a few samples of this study predate the infection). Cell type and time point are not known.

This clonotype was seen more than once but under ten times. The chain employs TRBV2 and TRBJ2-1; the D gene is possibly TRBD1 (5 bases). This CDR3 comprises 14 residues. Trimming removed 4 bases from V and 4 bases from J, with 11 bases in between. Germline CDR1 reads SNHLY; CDR2 reads FYNNEI. The CDR3 DNA sequence: TGTGCCAGCAGTGGAGACAGACGTTACAATGAGCAGTTCTTC. The encoded protein is CASSGDRRYNEQFF.

This clonotype was counted ten times or more. This CDR3 reads CASSLPPGEQFF. The CDR3 DNA sequence: TGCGCCAGCAGCCTTCCCCCAGGGGAGCAGTTCTTC. J is TRBJ2-1 and V is TRBV5-1, with D maybe TRBD1 (5 bases). Trimming cost V 4 bases and J 10 bases, with 12 bases left between them. Germline CDR1 is SGHRS and CDR2 is YFSETQ. This CDR3 has 12 residues.

The rearrangement joins TRBV20-1 to TRBJ2-2; 10 nucleotides align to TRBD2. The CDR3 is 16 residues long. V dropped 5 bases and J dropped 0; count of bases not matched to a gene: 6. Germline loops: CDR1 DFQATT, CDR2 SNEGSKA (reference sequence). CDR3 coding DNA: TGCAGTGCTTCTCGGACTAGCGGAGCGAACACCGGGGAGCTGTTTTTT. It encodes CSASRTSGANTGELFF.

V usage is TRBV11-3 and J usage is TRBJ2-1; no reliable D call. This CDR3 has 14 amino acids. In germline, CDR1 is SGHNT, CDR2 YENEEA. Trimming removed 1 base from V and 7 bases from J, with 11 bases in between. The CDR3 here is CASSLATVSNEQFF. In DNA form, the CDR3 reads TGTGCCAGCAGCTTAGCTACAGTGAGTAATGAGCAGTTCTTC.

V usage is TRBV9 and J usage is TRBJ2-5, with D possibly matching TRBD2 (5 bases). Germline CDR1 is SGDLS and CDR2 is YYNGEE. The CDR3 spans 17 residues. Trimming took off 0 bases at V and 2 bases at J, with 17 bases between the two ends. CDR3 sequence: CASSVDGRRLGQETQYF. CDR3 in DNA: TGTGCCAGCAGCGTAGACGGGCGGAGGCTGGGTCAAGAGACCCAGTACTTC. Variable domain in full (rest from reference TRBV9 and TRBJ2-5): DSGVTQTPKHLITATGQRVTLRCSPRSGDLSVYWYQQSLDQGLQFLIQYYNGEERAKGNILERFSAQQFPDLHSELNLSSLELGDSALYFCASSVDGRRLGQETQYFGPGTRLLVL.

The CDR3 DNA sequence: TGTGCCAGCAGTTCTCACCCACAGGGGGCGGGTTTGAATGGCTACACCTTC. Its translation: CASSSHPQGAGLNGYTF. The rearrangement uses TRBV12-3 or TRBV12-4 and TRBJ1-2; 9 bases are a match to TRBD1. CDR3 length: 17 residues. With V trimmed by 4 bases and J by 6 bases, 15 bases remained unmatched.

This clonotype was seen repeatedly, ten times or more. The V and J genes are TRBV5-1 and TRBJ1-5; maybe TRBD1 (5 bases). The V and J ends lost 3 bases and 6 bases respectively, with 16 bases between them. There are 15 residues in the CDR3. Germline V gene lookup returns CDR1 SGHRS and CDR2 YFSETQ. The chain's CDR3 is CASSSGLDGVQPQHF. DNA of the CDR3: TGCGCCAGCAGCTCGGGACTAGATGGGGTTCAGCCCCAGCATTTT.

This clonotype was recorded many times. The chain links TRBV7-6 to TRBJ2-7, with D maybe TRBD1 (6 bases). Germline V gives CDR1 SGHVS, CDR2 FNYEAQ. This CDR3 comprises 15 residues. The V gene lost 3 bases and the J gene lost 3 bases, with 15 bases spanning the gap. CDR3 bases: TGTGCCAGCAGCTTCCACAGGGAAGGTGTCTACGAGCAGTACGTC. Protein: CASSFHREGVYEQYV.

This rearrangement joins TRBV4-3 to TRBJ1-4, with a possible D match to TRBD1 (5 bases). The V end lost 0 bases, the J end lost 4 bases, and 9 bases lay between the germline ends. CDR3 length: 15 amino acids. The germline CDR1 and CDR2 sequences are LGHNA and YSLEER. This CDR3 reads CASSQDKQVNEKLFF. DNA for the CDR3: TGCGCCAGCAGCCAAGATAAACAGGTTAATGAAAAACTGTTTTTT.

The chain joins TRBV4-3 to TRBJ2-1; 11 positions match TRBD1. J lost 7 bases, V lost 2 bases, and 7 bases had no gene match. This CDR3 spans 16 amino acids. Germline-derived CDR1 and CDR2 are LGHNA and YSLEER. CDR3 sequence reads: CASSQHGQGAINEQFF. The CDR3 region has the DNA TGCGCCAGCAGCCAACATGGACAGGGGGCGATAAATGAGCAGTTCTTC.

At least ten counts were recorded for this clonotype. The V and J genes are TRBV7-3 and TRBJ2-3, with 8 positions matching TRBD2. This CDR3 region has 16 residues. The J segment lost 2 bases and the V segment lost 5 bases, leaving 9 bases of the junction unmatched. Germline assignment: CDR1 SGHTA and CDR2 FQGTGA. The CDR3 DNA is TGTGCCAGCAGCCCCCGGGGGGGCTCCAACACAGATACGCAGTATTTT. Protein product: CASSPRGGSNTDTQYF.

The V gene is TRBV6-6, the J gene TRBJ2-3, with no clear D. This CDR3 contains 15 residues. The V end was cut by 4 bases, the J end by 4 bases, with 15 bases between. CDR1 and CDR2 from the germline V gene are MNHNY and SVGAGI (reference sequence). The CDR3 coding sequence is TGTGCCAGCAGTTCCCACGGACCTGGGGCAGATACGCAGTATTTT. Protein sequence: CASSSHGPGADTQYF.

The chain carries TRBV11-2 and TRBJ2-5; 8 bases fit TRBD1. The V gene's germline CDR1 is SGHAT and CDR2 FQNNGV. The CDR3 totals 15 residues. J lost 2 bases, V lost 6 bases, and 8 bases had no gene match. The CDR3: CASSSPGGRQETQYF. The CDR3 DNA sequence: TGTGCCAGCAGTTCCCCAGGGGGCCGGCAAGAGACCCAGTACTTC.

This chain connects TRBV7-2 to TRBJ2-7; possibly TRBD2 for D (5 bases). Germline lookup yields CDR1 SGHTA and CDR2 FQGNSA. The V end was cut by 5 bases, the J end by 7 bases, with 18 bases between. The CDR3 extends over 14 amino acids. The chain's CDR3 is CASSRTGNLWEQYF. For the CDR3, the DNA is TGTGCCAGCAGCAGAACCGGGAACCTCTGGGAGCAGTACTTC.

This clonotype showed up just a few times. The V and J genes are TRBV19 and TRBJ1-6, with D uncertain. The V gene's germline CDR1 is LNHDA and CDR2 SQIVND (reference sequence). The CDR3 spans 14 residues. Deletions cut 1 base from V and 10 bases from J, with 11 bases between. CDR3 sequence reads: CASSIADLRSPLHF. CDR3 bases: TGTGCCAGTAGTATAGCCGACCTCCGGTCACCCCTCCACTTT.

The J gene is TRBJ2-5, the V gene TRBV7-9, with D perhaps TRBD1 (6 bases). CDR1 is SEHNR and CDR2 is FQNEAQ in the germline V gene (reference sequence). V shed 8 bases and J shed 2 bases, with 9 bases lying between them. CDR3 length: 12 residues. CDR3 region: CASGTGQETQYF. The CDR3 nucleotides are TGTGCCAGCGGTACAGGGCAAGAGACCCAGTACTTC.

The chain employs TRBV7-2 and TRBJ2-5, with TRBD1 as a possible D gene (5 bases). V lost 4 bases and J 1 base, leaving 13 bases between the germline ends. Germline V lookup: CDR1 SGHTA, CDR2 FQGNSA. This CDR3 region has 15 residues. The CDR3 coding sequence is TGTGCCAGCAGCTCTAGGGGCGGCCGCCAAGAGACCCAGTACTTC. Encoded protein: CASSSRGGRQETQYF.

CDR3 nucleotide sequence: TGTGCCAGCACTCCTACCAAGGGGCGGATCTATGGCTACACCTTC. This gives the protein CASTPTKGRIYGYTF. The chain combines TRBV5-5 with TRBJ1-2, with D perhaps TRBD1 (5 bases). The ends were cut back, 6 bases at V and 4 bases at J, with 19 bases in the middle. There are 15 residues in the CDR3. Germline assignment: CDR1 SGHKS and CDR2 YYEKEE (reference sequence).

This clonotype was seen more than once but under ten times. This chain connects TRBV5-1 to TRBJ2-7; D not certain. This CDR3 is built from 15 residues. CDR1 SGHRS and CDR2 YFSETQ come from the germline V gene. V was cut by 4 bases and J by 3 bases, with 17 bases left in between. The CDR3 nucleotides read TGCGCCAGCAGCCTACCGACCTTAGGCGTCTACGAGCAGTACTTC. Translated, it gives CASSLPTLGVYEQYF.

The chain uses TRBV7-2 and TRBJ2-2; TRBD2 agrees at 13 bases. Trimming at V came to 5 bases and at J to 0 bases, leaving 6 bases not matched to a gene. Germline V gives CDR1 SGHTA, CDR2 FQGNSA. This CDR3 has 18 amino acids. This CDR3 reads CASSQGLAGIPNTGELFF. In DNA form, the CDR3 reads TGTGCCAGCAGCCAGGGACTAGCGGGGATTCCGAACACCGGGGAGCTGTTTTTT. Full variable domain (rest looked up from reference TRBV7-2 and TRBJ2-2): GAGVSQSPSNKVTEKGKDVELRCDPISGHTALYWYRQSLGQGLEFLIYFQGNSAPDKSGLPSDRFSAERTGGSVSTLTIQRTQQEDSAVYLCASSQGLAGIPNTGELFFGEGSRLTVL.

This clonotype was seen more than once but under ten times. The J gene is TRBJ2-3, the V gene TRBV20-1; 9 nucleotides line up with TRBD1. After removal of 3 bases from V and 5 bases from J, the junction contained 6 bases not matched to a gene. This CDR3 comprises 14 residues. CDR1 and CDR2 from the germline V gene are DFQATT and SNEGSKA (reference sequence). The CDR3 DNA reads as TGCAGTGCTAGGGACAGGGGATTAGTAGATACGCAGTATTTT. This codes for CSARDRGLVDTQYF.

This clonotype has more than one count but fewer than ten. The chain uses TRBV14 and TRBJ2-7; the match to TRBD1 covers 10 bases. This CDR3 has 15 residues. Unmatched junction bases numbered 6, after V lost 5 bases and J lost 2 bases. Germline CDR1 reads SGHDN; CDR2 reads FVKESK. DNA for the CDR3: TGTGCCAGCAGCTCTCGGGGACAGGGGCCCTACGAGCAGTACTTC. Its translation is CASSSRGQGPYEQYF.

There are a few counts of this clonotype. The V gene is TRBV7-2, the J gene TRBJ1-4; D is unresolved. Deletions cut 5 bases from V and 8 bases from J, with 15 bases between. The V gene's germline CDR1 is SGHTA and CDR2 FQGNSA. The CDR3 spans 14 residues. The CDR3 region is CASSLSNGREKLFF. CDR3 sequence (DNA): TGTGCCAGCAGCCTCTCGAACGGTCGGGAAAAACTGTTTTTT.

This sequence joins TRBV3-1 and TRBJ2-1; 8 positions match TRBD2. Germline CDR1 is LGHDT and CDR2 is YNNKEL (reference sequence). V trimming: 3 bases; J trimming: 5 bases; junction bases outside the gene matches: 6. This CDR3 has 15 amino acids. The CDR3 loop reads CASSHGLAVNNEQFF. For the CDR3, the DNA is TGTGCCAGCAGCCACGGACTAGCAGTCAACAATGAGCAGTTCTTC.